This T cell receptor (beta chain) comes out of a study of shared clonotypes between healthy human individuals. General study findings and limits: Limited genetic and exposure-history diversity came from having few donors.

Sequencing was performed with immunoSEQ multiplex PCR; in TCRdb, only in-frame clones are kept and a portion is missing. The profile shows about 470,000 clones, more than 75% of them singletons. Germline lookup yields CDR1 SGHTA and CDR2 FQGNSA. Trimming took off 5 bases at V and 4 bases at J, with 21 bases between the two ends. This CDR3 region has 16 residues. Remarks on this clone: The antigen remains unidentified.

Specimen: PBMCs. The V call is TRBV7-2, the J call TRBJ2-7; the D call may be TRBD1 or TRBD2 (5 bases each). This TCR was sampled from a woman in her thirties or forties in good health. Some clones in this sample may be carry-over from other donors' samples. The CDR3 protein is CASSPEGPPLGYEQYF. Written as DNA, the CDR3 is TGTGCCAGCAGCCCAGAGGGGCCACCTCTCGGGTACGAGCAGTACTTC.